This entry lists 32 T cell receptor beta chains sequenced from one sample in a study of response to subunit inactivated influenza vaccine. TCRdb redid the calling of the RT-PCR reads with MiXCR, one entry per CDR3 protein. The sample includes hundreds of thousands of distinct CDR3 sequences, around 11% of them seen just once. Separately, the same data were catalogued under a study of T cells expressing NK-cell markers. As that study records: Generation of TCR beta cDNA was performed by 5'RACE template switching incorporating UMIs.

Material: PBMCs from blood, obtained on the day of vaccination. These receptors originate from a man aged 45-60 years who received an inactivated influenza vaccine.

The CDR3 region is CASSPTSGGAGETQYF. CDR3 DNA: TGTGCCAGCAGCCCTACTAGCGGGGGGGCCGGAGAGACCCAGTACTTC. The chain recombines TRBV11-2 with TRBJ2-5, with 13 bases lining up with TRBD2. Germline CDR1 and CDR2: SGHAT and FQNNGV. V trimming: 5 bases; J trimming: 4 bases; junction bases outside the gene matches: 7. This CDR3 contains 16 residues. Based on the CDR3 plus reference TRBV11-2 and TRBJ2-5, the full variable domain is EAGVAQSPRYKIIEKRQSVAFWCNPISGHATLYWYQQILGQGPKLLIQFQNNGVVDDSQLPKDRFSAERLKGVDSTLKIQPAKLEDSAVYLCASSPTSGGAGETQYFGPGTRLLVL.

J is TRBJ2-3 and V is TRBV20-1, with D uncertain. V was clipped by 3 bases and J by 0 bases, with 10 bases between them. The germline V gene has CDR1 DFQATT and CDR2 SNEGSKA (reference sequence). The CDR3 length is 14 residues. CDR3 residues: CSASLPSSTDTQYF. CDR3 coding DNA: TGCAGTGCTAGCCTTCCGAGTAGCACAGATACGCAGTATTTT.

This chain joins TRBV6-1 and TRBJ2-1; 10 nucleotides line up with TRBD2. Germline V gene lookup returns CDR1 MNHNS and CDR2 SASEGT. This CDR3 has 16 residues. Trimming at V came to 3 bases and at J to 7 bases, leaving 9 bases not matched to a gene. The CDR3 region has the DNA TGTGCCAGCAGTGACCACCCGGGACTAGCGAGGAATGAGCAGTTCTTC. As protein: CASSDHPGLARNEQFF.

This clonotype was counted only a few times. This chain connects TRBV6-8 to TRBJ2-5; TRBD1 might be the D (7 bases). The CDR3 is 16 residues long. The V end was cut by 0 bases, the J end by 4 bases, with 15 bases between. Looked up from germline, CDR1 is MNHGY and CDR2 is SAAAGT. For the CDR3, the DNA is TGTGCCAGCAGTTACTCGGAGGGGGCGGGTAGAGAGACCCAGTACTTC. Translation gives CASSYSEGAGRETQYF.

This clonotype appeared many times. This chain joins TRBV25-1 and TRBJ1-5; 9 positions agree with TRBD1. J gave up 3 bases and V 4 bases, and 1 base lay outside the gene matches. CDR1 is MGHDK, CDR2 SYGVNS, per germline. The CDR3 sequence is 14 residues long. DNA of the CDR3: TGTGCCAGCAGTGGACAGGGGGTCAATCAGCCCCAGCATTTT. Its translation is CASSGQGVNQPQHF.

This rearrangement joins TRBV12-3 or TRBV12-4 to TRBJ2-1, with 8 bases fitting TRBD2. The CDR3 is made up of 14 amino acids. V lost 4 bases and J lost 10; bases outside the gene matches: 9. This CDR3 is CASSWQREIGEQFF. The CDR3 DNA is TGTGCCAGCAGTTGGCAGCGGGAGATCGGGGAGCAGTTCTTC.

Only a few counts were recorded for this clonotype. This chain connects TRBV20-1 to TRBJ2-7; a weak D match, TRBD1 (6 bases). This CDR3 contains 13 residues. With 6 bases removed from V and 0 bases from J, the gap between germline ends came to 12 bases. In germline, CDR1 is DFQATT, CDR2 SNEGSKA (reference sequence). CDR3 bases: TGCAGTGCGTCCGGGACATTCTCCTACGAGCAGTACTTC. It codes for CSASGTFSYEQYF.

This clonotype has a count of ten or more. This chain joins TRBV24-1 and TRBJ2-4, with 7 bases matching TRBD1. The germline CDR1 and CDR2 sequences are KGHDR and SFDVKD. CDR3 length: 15 residues. V shed 6 bases, J shed 8 bases, and the junction held 12 bases outside the gene matches. The CDR3 loop reads CATSNYRGLWDIQYF. The CDR3 nucleotides read TGTGCCACCAGTAATTACAGGGGCCTTTGGGACATTCAGTACTTC.

The chain joins TRBV25-1 to TRBJ2-5; a possible D gene is TRBD1 (6 bases). This CDR3 has 16 residues. Germline V gene data show CDR1 as MGHDK and CDR2 as SYGVNS. Trimming cost V 3 bases and J 1 base, with 15 bases left between them. This CDR3 is CASSDPPSTGQETQYF. The CDR3 DNA is TGTGCCAGCAGTGATCCCCCTTCGACAGGCCAAGAGACCCAGTACTTC.

The chain joins TRBV5-1 to TRBJ2-2; the D is unclear. The CDR3 totals 15 residues. Germline V gene sequence: CDR1 SGHRS, CDR2 YFSETQ. V was cut by 4 bases and J by 1 base, with 11 bases left in between. CDR3 sequence reads: CASSLGNLNTGELFF. The CDR3 DNA reads TGCGCCAGCAGCCTCGGCAACCTGAACACCGGGGAGCTGTTTTTT.

V and J are TRBV12-3 or TRBV12-4 and TRBJ2-1; D might be TRBD2 (6 bases). This CDR3 comprises 13 residues. V lost 7 bases, J lost 2 bases, and 9 bases lay in between. CDR3 residues: CASMTGAYNEQFF. The DNA of the CDR3 is TGTGCCAGCATGACGGGAGCCTACAATGAGCAGTTCTTC.

This clonotype was observed a few times. The chain has TRBV5-1 and TRBJ2-7; 11 nucleotides align to TRBD1. The CDR3 sequence is 15 residues long. J lost 3 bases, V lost 3 bases, and 5 bases had no gene match. In germline, CDR1 is SGHRS, CDR2 YFSETQ. CDR3 nucleotides: TGCGCCAGCAGCTACGGACAGGGGGCGATCTACGAGCAGTACTTC. The encoded protein is CASSYGQGAIYEQYF.

This clonotype was seen many times. A junction end diverges from the germline sequence, so it may reflect a read error. This sequence joins TRBV28 and TRBJ2-3, with D unclear. Germline values: CDR1 MDHEN, CDR2 SYDVKM. CDR3 size: 15 residues. CDR3 amino acids: CASSLLGTSTDTQYF. In nucleotides, the CDR3 is TGCGCCAGCAGCTTGCTGGGCACTAGCACAGATACGCAGTATTTT. Complete variable domain (other parts from reference TRBV28 and TRBJ2-3): DVKVTQSSRYLVKRTGEKVFLECVQDMDHENMFWYRQDPGLGLRLIYFSYDVKMKEKGDIPEGYSVSREKKERFSLILESASTNQTSMYLCASSLLGTSTDTQYFGPGTRLTVL.

This clonotype was picked up many times. The CDR3 DNA is TGCAGTGCTAGTCTAGCGGGCACAGATACGCAGTATTTT. Protein: CSASLAGTDTQYF. The V and J genes are TRBV20-1 and TRBJ2-3, with 7 bases aligning to TRBD2. V lost 3 bases, J lost 1 base, and 1 base stayed unmatched. This CDR3 has 13 residues. Germline CDR1 DFQATT, CDR2 SNEGSKA (reference sequence).

This clonotype was counted many times. This chain links TRBV10-3 with TRBJ2-1; 12 bases match TRBD2. V gave up 6 bases and J gave up 5 bases; unmatched junction bases: 5. The germline gives CDR1 ENHRY, CDR2 SYGVKD. CDR3 length: 15 residues. The DNA of the CDR3 is TGTGCCATCAGCCGACTAGCGGGAGTTGACAATGAGCAGTTCTTC. It is translated as CAISRLAGVDNEQFF.

This clonotype was observed many times. The J gene is TRBJ2-7, the V gene TRBV7-9, with 7 bases aligning to TRBD1. The ends lost 6 bases at V and 0 bases at J; junction bases unmatched: 8. The CDR3 contains 15 residues. Germline V gives CDR1 SEHNR, CDR2 FQNEAQ (reference sequence). CDR3 coding DNA: TGTGCCAGCAGGCCCGGGACAGCGAGCTCCTACGAGCAGTACTTC. Its translation: CASRPGTASSYEQYF.

The rearrangement links TRBV9 to TRBJ2-7; TRBD1 matches 9 bases. Germline V CDR1 and CDR2: SGDLS, YYNGEE. This CDR3 has 12 amino acids. CDR3 in amino acids: CASGTGMNEQYF. In DNA, the CDR3 is TGTGCTTCCGGGACAGGGATGAACGAGCAGTACTTC.

In this sample, this clonotype turned up many times. The V and J genes are TRBV5-1 and TRBJ2-3; D is unclear. The germline V gene has CDR1 SGHRS and CDR2 YFSETQ. V shed 2 bases and J shed 4 bases, with 11 bases lying between them. The CDR3 has 14 residues. CDR3 protein: CASSLHRPADTQYF. CDR3 bases: TGCGCCAGCAGCTTACATCGACCCGCAGATACGCAGTATTTT.

The rearrangement uses TRBV5-1 and TRBJ2-1; 15 bases are shared with TRBD2. The V segment lost 2 bases and the J segment 10 bases; nucleotides outside the gene matches: 10. This CDR3 comprises 17 residues. CDR1 is SGHRS and CDR2 is YFSETQ in the germline V gene. In DNA, the CDR3 is TGCGCCAGCAGCTTTACCAGGACTAGCGGGGGGGCTCGAGAGCAGTTCTTC. Translation: CASSFTRTSGGAREQFF.

The rearrangement joins TRBV19 to TRBJ2-1; 11 bases are shared with TRBD2. The V gene's germline CDR1 is LNHDA and CDR2 SQIVND (reference sequence). With V trimmed by 3 bases and J by 7 bases, 8 bases remained unmatched. The length of the CDR3 is 16 residues. CDR3 sequence reads: CASSILTSGIPNEQFF. In nucleotides, the CDR3 is TGTGCCAGTAGTATCCTGACTAGCGGGATCCCGAATGAGCAGTTCTTC.

This clonotype was counted between two and nine times. The chain couples TRBV27 to TRBJ2-7, with D perhaps given as TRBD1 or TRBD2 (5 bases each). V shed 6 bases and J shed 5 bases, with 26 bases lying between them. This CDR3 is 17 amino acids long. The germline gives CDR1 MNHEY, CDR2 SMNVEV (reference sequence). As DNA, the CDR3 is TGTGCCAGCAGCCAAACCGTAGGGACCACCGTTGGGAACGAGCAGTACTTC. This gives the protein CASSQTVGTTVGNEQYF.

This chain links TRBV5-4 with TRBJ2-7; D unclear. The CDR3 runs 15 residues. Germline V lookup: CDR1 SGHNT, CDR2 YYREEE (reference sequence). Trimming stripped 0 bases from V and 6 bases from J, with 16 bases between. The chain's CDR3 is CASSLDSKGSIEQYF. The CDR3 DNA is TGTGCCAGCAGCTTGGATTCCAAGGGCTCGATCGAGCAGTACTTC.

This chain joins TRBV4-3 and TRBJ2-1; D is possibly TRBD2 (6 bases). Between the trimmed V and J ends, which lost 4 bases and 7 bases, there was a span of 20 bases. The germline CDR1 and CDR2 sequences are LGHNA and YSLEER. The CDR3 has 16 amino acids. The CDR3 here is CASSLGVADLGNEQFF. The CDR3 coding sequence is TGCGCCAGCAGCCTAGGAGTAGCGGACTTGGGGAATGAGCAGTTCTTC.

This clonotype occurred a few times. The chain recombines TRBV11-2 with TRBJ2-5; D is unclear. Trimming shortened V by 0 bases and J by 1 base, and 9 bases separated the two germline ends. Germline values: CDR1 SGHAT, CDR2 FQNNGV. The CDR3 is made up of 15 amino acids. The CDR3 is CASSLDFGIQETQYF. CDR3 coding DNA: TGTGCCAGCAGCTTAGATTTCGGAATCCAAGAGACCCAGTACTTC.

The chain is built from TRBV20-1 and TRBJ1-5; 8 bases fit TRBD1. V lost 3 bases and J lost 3; bases outside the gene matches: 4. Germline V gives CDR1 DFQATT, CDR2 SNEGSKA (reference sequence). The CDR3 length is 14 residues. The CDR3 DNA reads as TGCAGTGCTAGGACAGGGGTAACCAATCAGCCCCAGCATTTT. Its translation is CSARTGVTNQPQHF.

This clonotype was seen at least ten times. This chain links TRBV3-1 with TRBJ2-7; the match to TRBD1 covers 8 bases. The germline V gene encodes CDR1 LGHDT and CDR2 YNNKEL (reference sequence). This CDR3 is 14 amino acids long. V shed 1 base and J 5 bases; nucleotides not matched to a gene: 4. CDR3 bases: TGTGCCAGCAGCCAAGCGGCAGGGGGCGACGAGCAGTACTTC. Its protein product is CASSQAAGGDEQYF.

Only a few counts were recorded for this clonotype. This rearrangement joins TRBV10-2 to TRBJ2-7; 7 nucleotides match TRBD2. The germline CDR1 and CDR2 sequences are WSHSY and SAAADI. The CDR3 is 16 amino acids. J gave up 3 bases and V 3 bases, and 11 bases lay outside the gene matches. The CDR3 nucleotides are TGCGCCAGCAGTGATCGGGGGGTCCCATCCCTCTACGAGCAGTACTTC. Translated, it gives CASSDRGVPSLYEQYF.

This clonotype was seen a handful of times. V usage is TRBV3-1 and J usage is TRBJ2-7; 9 positions agree with TRBD1. Germline V gene sequence: CDR1 LGHDT, CDR2 YNNKEL (reference sequence). The J segment lost 4 bases and the V segment lost 7 bases, leaving 8 bases of the junction unmatched. This CDR3 comprises 14 residues. As DNA, the CDR3 is TGTGCCAGCACCCGGTCGGGACAGGGATACGAGCAGTACTTC. Its protein is CASTRSGQGYEQYF.

This clonotype was counted ten times or more. The chain carries TRBV7-2 and TRBJ2-7, with 8 positions matching TRBD1. The CDR3 covers 15 residues. CDR1 SGHTA and CDR2 FQGNSA come from the germline V gene. V was clipped by 2 bases and J by 6 bases; unmatched bases: 9. The CDR3 coding sequence is TGTGCCAGCAGCTTATCAGGGGGCAGTATCTCCGAGCAGTACTTC. Protein product: CASSLSGGSISEQYF.

The chain carries TRBV10-3 and TRBJ2-2; no definite D call. V lost 2 bases, J lost 2 bases, and 15 bases lay in between. This CDR3 comprises 17 residues. Germline-derived CDR1 and CDR2 are ENHRY and SYGVKD. DNA for the CDR3: TGTGCCATCAGTGAGCCCCCGACAAGGAATAACACCGGGGAGCTGTTTTTT. Protein sequence: CAISEPPTRNNTGELFF.

Only a few counts were recorded for this clonotype. The V call is TRBV6-1, the J call TRBJ2-7; possibly TRBD2 for D (7 bases). Trimming cost V 4 bases and J 3 bases, with 16 bases left between them. Germline V lookup: CDR1 MNHNS, CDR2 SASEGT. There are 15 residues in the CDR3. The CDR3, as DNA: TGTGCCAGCAGTGCGGGGGCTAGCGGAAACTACGAGCAGTACTTC. Translation gives CASSAGASGNYEQYF.

The genes are TRBV7-9 and TRBJ2-5; possibly TRBD2 for D (5 bases). The CDR3 is made up of 13 amino acids. V lost 3 bases and J 5 bases, leaving 10 bases between the germline ends. Germline CDR1 reads SEHNR; CDR2 reads FQNEAQ (reference sequence). The CDR3 protein is CASSFQRRETQYF. The CDR3 DNA reads TGTGCCAGCAGCTTCCAGCGGCGGGAGACCCAGTACTTC.